The T cell receptor (beta chain) described here comes from a study of monozygotic twins with inflammatory bowel disease. Findings and limits, study-wide: Neither one strong signal nor one clonotype associated with IBD was supported.

Reanalyzing the 5' RACE reads, TCRdb keeps one entry per CDR3 protein, without DNA. This sample's clone table lists 90,000 to 110,000 distinct CDR3 sequences. This CDR3 comprises 14 residues. Germline assignment: CDR1 LGHDT and CDR2 YNNKEL (reference sequence). Points on this clonotype: Its specificity is not known.

The chain uses TRBV3-1 and TRBJ1-2. The TCR was taken from a human donor with ulcerative colitis or Crohn's disease, or a healthy co-twin of an affected twin (not recorded which). Source material: blood. The CDR3 loop is CASSQVAGNYGYTF.